Below, 18 T cell receptor beta chains from the same sample are listed, as sequenced in a study of graft-versus-host responses after intestinal transplantation. Sequencing was performed with immunoSEQ multiplex PCR; in TCRdb, only in-frame clones are kept and a portion is missing. The sample has around 71,000 clones, about 94% seen once; the top ten hold around 0.5%. What these receptors recognize is not known. Sequenced here: unstimulated CD8+ T cells sorted from spleen or lymph node cells, sampled before intestinal transplant. The receptor source for this set is a human donor who received an intestinal transplant.

The rearrangement joins TRBV30 to TRBJ1-2; possible D gene TRBD1, 6 bases. Germline V lookup: CDR1 GTSNPN, CDR2 SVGIG (reference sequence). The CDR3 spans 13 residues. The V and J ends lost 4 bases and 8 bases respectively, with 17 bases between them. In DNA, the CDR3 is TGTGCCTGGACCCAGGGGTCTGTAAGGGGCTACACCTTC. This codes for CAWTQGSVRGYTF.

The genes are TRBV6-4 and TRBJ1-2; D not certain. Between the trimmed V and J ends, which lost 0 bases and 4 bases, there was a span of 9 bases. Germline V CDR1 and CDR2: MRHNA, SNTAGT. The CDR3 contains 14 residues. This chain's CDR3 is CASSDSPGGYGYTF. The CDR3 region has the DNA TGTGCCAGCAGTGACTCTCCGGGCGGCTATGGCTACACCTTC.

There are a few counts of this clone. The chain links TRBV21-1 to TRBJ2-2; no check of the table's D call, TRBD1, against the DNA was made. TRBV21-1 is described as a pseudogene. This CDR3 contains 19 residues. CDR3 region: CASSKESRQGASNTGELFF. CDR3 nucleotide sequence: TGTGCCAGCAGCAAAGAAAGCAGACAGGGGGCCTCGAACACCGGGGAGCTGTTTTTT.

The chain combines TRBV14 with TRBJ2-3; TRBD2 matches at 8 bases. The germline CDR1 and CDR2 sequences are SGHDN and FVKESK. Trimming removed 3 bases from V and 3 bases from J; junction bases left unmatched: 8. The CDR3 totals 16 residues. Written as DNA, the CDR3 is TGTGCCAGCAGCCAGAATAGAGCGGGAGTAACAGATACGCAGTATTTT. Translating it yields CASSQNRAGVTDTQYF.

This rearrangement joins TRBV9 to TRBJ1-2; weak D call: TRBD1 (6 bases). In germline, CDR1 is SGDLS, CDR2 YYNGEE. The CDR3 runs 14 residues. V lost 3 bases and J lost 2, with 11 bases in between. DNA of the CDR3: TGTGCCAGCAGCGCCAACAGGGAAAACTATGGCTACACCTTC. Its protein is CASSANRENYGYTF.

The chain carries TRBV7-8 and TRBJ1-5; D is ambiguous. The CDR3 spans 15 residues. Germline CDR1 SGHVS, CDR2 FQNEAQ. Deletions cut 2 bases from V and 0 bases from J, with 8 bases between. Written as DNA, the CDR3 is TGTGCCAGCAGCTTAACCGTCCGTAGCAATCAGCCCCAGCATTTT. The encoded protein is CASSLTVRSNQPQHF.

The CDR3 here is CASSSQGTEAFF. DNA for the CDR3: TGTGCCAGCAGCTCCCAGGGAACTGAAGCTTTCTTT. The chain has TRBV5-4 and TRBJ1-1, with D possibly matching TRBD1 (5 bases). Trimming removed 3 bases at V and 5 bases at J, with 8 bases between. Germline loops: CDR1 SGHNT, CDR2 YYREEE (reference sequence). The CDR3 runs 12 residues.

Here the CDR3 reads CASSLLSSLGPDTQYF. CDR3 DNA sequence: TGTGCCAGCAGTTTGTTAAGTTCGCTAGGCCCCGATACGCAGTATTTT. This sequence joins TRBV27 and TRBJ2-3; D is unresolved. Germline V gene lookup returns CDR1 MNHEY and CDR2 SMNVEV (reference sequence). V was shortened by 3 bases and J by 6 bases, with 19 bases between the two germline ends. The CDR3 has 16 amino acids.

The chain has TRBV15 and TRBJ1-5; TRBD1 matches 9 bases. After removal of 5 bases from V and 7 bases from J, the junction contained 6 bases not matched to a gene. Germline V gene data show CDR1 as LNHNV and CDR2 as YYDKDF (reference sequence). The CDR3 sequence is 14 residues long. CDR3 sequence reads: CATSETGGAQPQHF. As DNA, the CDR3 is TGTGCCACCAGCGAGACAGGGGGAGCCCAGCCCCAGCATTTT.

This sequence joins TRBV6-4 and TRBJ2-7; 8 bases map to TRBD1. Germline trimming cut 6 bases from V and 2 bases from J; bases unmatched to any gene: 12. CDR3 length equals 16 residues. Germline V gene lookup returns CDR1 MRHNA and CDR2 SNTAGT. The DNA of the CDR3 is TGTGCCAGCAGAGAAAGGGTACGGGACAGGACCTACGAGCAGTACTTC. Its translation is CASRERVRDRTYEQYF.

The gene calls are TRBV15 and TRBJ2-1; tentative D call: TRBD1 (6 bases). The CDR3 runs to 13 residues. Per germline, CDR1 LNHNV and CDR2 YYDKDF (reference sequence). V was trimmed by 5 bases and J by 7 bases, leaving 12 bases between them. This chain's CDR3 is CATSGTQGNEQFF. The CDR3 DNA reads as TGTGCCACCAGCGGAACCCAGGGGAATGAGCAGTTCTTC. Complete variable domain (other parts from reference TRBV15 and TRBJ2-1): DAMVIQNPRYQVTQFGKPVTLSCSQTLNHNVMYWYQQKSSQAPKLLFHYYDKDFNNEADTPDNFQSRRPNTSFCFLDIRSPGLGDTAMYLCATSGTQGNEQFFGPGTRLTVL.

The chain is built from TRBV5-1 and TRBJ2-7; TRBD2 aligns across 9 bases. The germline CDR1 and CDR2 sequences are SGHRS and YFSETQ. Trimming took 0 bases from V and 0 from J; bases not matched to a gene: 1. The CDR3 totals 15 residues. CDR3 DNA sequence: TGCGCCAGCAGCTTGGCTAGCGGGGCCTCCTACGAGCAGTACTTC. Amino acid sequence: CASSLASGASYEQYF.

The V call is TRBV11-2, the J call TRBJ2-2; D gene unclear. The CDR3 spans 15 residues. Germline V gene lookup returns CDR1 SGHAT and CDR2 FQNNGV. The V end was cut by 1 base, the J end by 3 bases, with 9 bases between. CDR3 nucleotide sequence: TGTGCCAGCAGCTTAGTTTCTATATACACCGGGGAGCTGTTTTTT. It translates to CASSLVSIYTGELFF.

This sequence joins TRBV2 and TRBJ1-1; maybe TRBD1 (6 bases). Trimming took off 6 bases at V and 6 bases at J, with 20 bases between the two ends. CDR1 is SNHLY and CDR2 is FYNNEI in the germline V gene. CDR3 length: 15 residues. CDR3 sequence (DNA): TGTGCCAGCAGGGACTCTACAGGGTCGGGGGCTGAAGCTTTCTTT. Its protein is CASRDSTGSGAEAFF.

Note on this clone: Other DNA sequences in this sample translate to the same CDR3. This chain connects TRBV27 to TRBJ1-1; D is perhaps TRBD1 (5 bases). The CDR3 has 14 amino acids. V shed 2 bases and J shed 4 bases, with 11 bases lying between them. CDR1 and CDR2 (germline): MNHEY, SMNVEV (reference sequence). Written as DNA, the CDR3 is TGTGCCAGCAGTTTACTGGGGGAGGGCACTGAAGCTTTCTTT. Encoded protein: CASSLLGEGTEAFF.

This clone was recorded once. The chain joins TRBV7-9 to TRBJ2-2; D is perhaps TRBD1 (5 bases). Germline-derived CDR1 and CDR2 are SEHNR and FQNEAQ (reference sequence). The CDR3 has 16 amino acids. V was clipped by 5 bases and J by 2 bases, with 15 bases between them. CDR3 DNA: TGTGCCAGCAGCGCACCGGAAGACAGTAACACCGGGGAGCTGTTTTTT. Residues: CASSAPEDSNTGELFF.

V gene TRBV4-1 combines with J gene TRBJ2-3, with no clear D. The CDR3 covers 12 residues. Germline lookup yields CDR1 MGHRA and CDR2 YSYEKL. V was shortened by 1 base and J by 5 bases, with 4 bases between the two germline ends. The CDR3: CASSQGGDTQYF. CDR3 sequence (DNA): TGCGCCAGCAGCCAAGGGGGAGATACGCAGTATTTT.

This clone was seen a single time. V is TRBV6-1 and J is TRBJ1-5; D gene unclear. The V gene lost 0 bases and the J gene lost 0 bases, with 12 bases spanning the gap. The CDR3 is 17 amino acids. Germline-derived CDR1 and CDR2 are MNHNS and SASEGT. CDR3 in DNA: TGTGCCAGCAGTGAAGCATATCCGCCGAATAGCAATCAGCCCCAGCATTTT. It translates to CASSEAYPPNSNQPQHF.